This T cell receptor (beta chain) was captured by sequencing in a study of T cells after yellow fever vaccination. Study results and limitations: Once the booster was given, most primary-vaccination clones reappeared, at just over 95% for CD4 and more than 85% for CD8. The presence of abundant clonotypes contaminating from the bulk population was possible in FACS-sorted repertoires.

They built TCR cDNA with 5'RACE template switching, a step that put in a universal primer site and UMIs. A single record per CDR3 protein comes from TCRdb applying MiXCR to the 5' RACE reads. Of some 240,000 distinct CDR3 sequences detected, 3% to 4% appear once; the ten largest clones hold around 3%. This clonotype was recorded at least ten times. Antigen unknown. The CDR3 consists of 16 residues. CDR1 is DFQATT and CDR2 is SNEGSKA in the germline V gene (reference sequence). V lost 3 bases to trimming and J lost 5 bases; unmatched junction nucleotides: 10. The sequence derives from a man in his late teens or twenties who received the YFV17D yellow fever vaccine. The material was CD4+ T cells sorted from PBMCs, obtained 10 days after the yellow fever booster vaccination. The V gene is TRBV20-1, the J gene TRBJ2-5, with 12 bases aligning to TRBD1. CDR3 amino acids: CSASRGTGGHRETQYF. CDR3 sequence (DNA): TGCAGTGCTAGCCGCGGGACAGGGGGCCATCGTGAGACCCAGTACTTC.